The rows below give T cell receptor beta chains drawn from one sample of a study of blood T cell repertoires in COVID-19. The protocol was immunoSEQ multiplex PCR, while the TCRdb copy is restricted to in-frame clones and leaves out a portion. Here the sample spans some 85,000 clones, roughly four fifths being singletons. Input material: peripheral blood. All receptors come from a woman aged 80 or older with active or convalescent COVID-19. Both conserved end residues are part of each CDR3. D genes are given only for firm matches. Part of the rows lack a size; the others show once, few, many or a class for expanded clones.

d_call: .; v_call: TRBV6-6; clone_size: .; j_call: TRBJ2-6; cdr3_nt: TGTGCCAGCAGCTCCCACCTACAGGGTCCCAGCTCTGGGGCCAACGTCCTGACTTTC; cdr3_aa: CASSSHLQGPSSGANVLTF
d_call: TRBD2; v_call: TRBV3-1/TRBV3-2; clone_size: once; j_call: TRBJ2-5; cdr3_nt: TGTGCCAGCAGCCATCCTGGACTAGCGGGGACCCAAGAGACCCAGTACTTC; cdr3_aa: CASSHPGLAGTQETQYF
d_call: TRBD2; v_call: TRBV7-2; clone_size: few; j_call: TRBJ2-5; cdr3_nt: TGTGCCAGCAGCTTAGCGCCCAGGACTAGCGGCGGAGGGACCCAGTACTTC; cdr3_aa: CASSLAPRTSGGGTQYF
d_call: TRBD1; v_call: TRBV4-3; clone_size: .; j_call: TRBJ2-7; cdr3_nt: TGCGCCAGCAGCCAGCCCGAACCGGGACAGGGGTACGAGCAGTACTTC; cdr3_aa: CASSQPEPGQGYEQYF
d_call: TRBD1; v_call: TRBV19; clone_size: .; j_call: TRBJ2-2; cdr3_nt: TGTGCCAGCCTACAGGGGGCGGTAACCGGGGAGCTGTTTTTT; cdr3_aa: CASLQGAVTGELFF
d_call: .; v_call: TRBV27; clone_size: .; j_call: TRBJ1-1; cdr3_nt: TGTGCCAGCAGTTTTGCCGAAGACGGGGGAAGGACTGAAGCTTTCTTT; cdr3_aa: CASSFAEDGGRTEAFF
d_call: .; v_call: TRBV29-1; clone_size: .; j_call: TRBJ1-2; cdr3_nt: TGCAGCGTAAGGGACTCGGGCTATGGCTACACCTTC; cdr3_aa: CSVRDSGYGYTF
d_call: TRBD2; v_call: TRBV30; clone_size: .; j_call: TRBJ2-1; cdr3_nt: TGTGCCTGGAGTGTACTGTTGGGGGGGTACAATGAGCAGTTCTTC; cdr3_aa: CAWSVLLGGYNEQFF
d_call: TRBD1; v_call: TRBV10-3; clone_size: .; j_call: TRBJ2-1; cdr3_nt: TGTGCCACAGGGGACAGTCACAATGAGCAGTTCTTC; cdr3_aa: CATGDSHNEQFF
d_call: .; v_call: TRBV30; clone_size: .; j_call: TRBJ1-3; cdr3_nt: TGTGCCTGGGGGGCCGAGGGAAGGGGAAACACCATATATTTT; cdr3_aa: CAWGAEGRGNTIYF
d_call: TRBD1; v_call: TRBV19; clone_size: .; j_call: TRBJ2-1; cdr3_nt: TGTGCCAGTAGTTTCCTCGAAACCGGGACAGGGAATGAGCAGTTCTTC; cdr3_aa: CASSFLETGTGNEQFF